Sequencing of this T cell receptor (beta chain) was carried out in a study of shared T cell receptors in the human thymus. Trimming took off 4 bases at V and 1 base at J, with 10 bases between the two ends. The CDR3 totals 14 residues. Germline V gives CDR1 MNHNY, CDR2 SVGAGI (reference sequence). This clone was picked up one time. Assay used: immunoSEQ multiplex PCR; TCRdb lists only in-frame clones, some missing. The sample gives some 700,000 clones, 88% of which show up once; around 0.0099% is in the top ten. These data were also filed under a second study, of human thymus T cells.

The clonotype was recovered from a boy under two years old with a congenital heart defect. The genes are TRBV6-6 and TRBJ1-1, with D possibly matching TRBD1 (5 bases). Sequences were obtained from thymocytes. CDR3 in amino acids: CASSSGSTNTEAFF. The CDR3 nucleotides read TGTGCCAGCAGTTCAGGGTCGACGAACACTGAAGCTTTCTTT.